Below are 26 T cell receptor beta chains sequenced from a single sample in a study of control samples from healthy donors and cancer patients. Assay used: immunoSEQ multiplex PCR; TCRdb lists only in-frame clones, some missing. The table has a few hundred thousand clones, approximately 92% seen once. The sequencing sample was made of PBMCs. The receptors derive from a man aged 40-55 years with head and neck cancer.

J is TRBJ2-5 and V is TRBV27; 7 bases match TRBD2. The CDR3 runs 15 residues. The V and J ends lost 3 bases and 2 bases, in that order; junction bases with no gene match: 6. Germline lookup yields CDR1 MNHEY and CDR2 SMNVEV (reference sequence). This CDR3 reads CASSFLAAKQETQYF. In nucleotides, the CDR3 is TGTGCCAGCAGTTTCCTAGCGGCTAAACAAGAGACCCAGTACTTC.

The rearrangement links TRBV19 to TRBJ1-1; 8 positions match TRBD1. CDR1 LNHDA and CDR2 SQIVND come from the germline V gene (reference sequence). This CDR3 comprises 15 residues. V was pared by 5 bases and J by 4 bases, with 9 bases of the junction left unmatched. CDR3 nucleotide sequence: TGTGCCAGTAGTCCCGGACAGGGACTCGTCACTGAAGCTTTCTTT. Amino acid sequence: CASSPGQGLVTEAFF.

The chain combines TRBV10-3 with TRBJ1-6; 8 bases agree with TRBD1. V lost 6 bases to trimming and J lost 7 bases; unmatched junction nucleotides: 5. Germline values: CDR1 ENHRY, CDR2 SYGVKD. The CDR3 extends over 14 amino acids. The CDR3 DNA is TGTGCCATCAGCCCGGACAGGGTAAATTCACCCCTCCACTTT. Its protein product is CAISPDRVNSPLHF.

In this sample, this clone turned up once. The CDR3 here is CASSLEGRGGYNEQFF. Here the CDR3 DNA reads TGTGCCAGCAGCTTAGAGGGCAGGGGAGGTTATAATGAGCAGTTCTTC. The V and J genes are TRBV7-8 and TRBJ2-1, with D perhaps TRBD1 or TRBD2 (6 bases each). The CDR3 is made up of 16 amino acids. The V gene's germline CDR1 is SGHVS and CDR2 FQNEAQ. Trimming pared 1 base from V and 7 bases from J, leaving 17 bases between.

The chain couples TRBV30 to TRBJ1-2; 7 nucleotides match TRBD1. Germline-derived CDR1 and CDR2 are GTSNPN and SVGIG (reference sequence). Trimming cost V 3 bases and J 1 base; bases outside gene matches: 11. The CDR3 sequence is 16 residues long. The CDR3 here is CAWRDDRANLNYGYTF. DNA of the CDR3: TGTGCCTGGAGGGACGACAGGGCAAACCTTAACTATGGCTACACCTTC. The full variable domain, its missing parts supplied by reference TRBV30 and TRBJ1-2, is SQTIHQWPATLVQPVGSPLSLECTVEGTSNPNLYWYRQAAGRGLQLLFYSVGIGQISSEVPQNLSASRPQDRQFILSSKKLLLSDSGFYLCAWRDDRANLNYGYTFGSGTRLTVV.

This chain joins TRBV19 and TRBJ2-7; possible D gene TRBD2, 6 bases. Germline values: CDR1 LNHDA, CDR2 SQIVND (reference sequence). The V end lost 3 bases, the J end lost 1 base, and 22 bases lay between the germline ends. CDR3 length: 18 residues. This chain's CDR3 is CASSMVGTGDPSSYEQYF. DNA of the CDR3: TGTGCCAGTAGTATGGTCGGGACGGGAGACCCCTCATCCTACGAGCAGTACTTC.

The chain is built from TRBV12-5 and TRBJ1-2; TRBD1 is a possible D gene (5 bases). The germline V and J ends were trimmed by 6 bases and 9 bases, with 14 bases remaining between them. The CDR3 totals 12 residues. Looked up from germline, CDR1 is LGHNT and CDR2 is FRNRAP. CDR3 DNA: TGTGCTAGTGGCCCTGGGGGAGTCAGCTACACCTTC. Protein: CASGPGGVSYTF. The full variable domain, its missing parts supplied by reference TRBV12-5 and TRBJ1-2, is DARVTQTPRHKVTEMGQEVTMRCQPILGHNTVFWYRQTMMQGLELLAYFRNRAPLDDSGMPKDRFSAEMPDATLATLKIQPSEPRDSAVYFCASGPGGVSYTFGSGTRLTVV.

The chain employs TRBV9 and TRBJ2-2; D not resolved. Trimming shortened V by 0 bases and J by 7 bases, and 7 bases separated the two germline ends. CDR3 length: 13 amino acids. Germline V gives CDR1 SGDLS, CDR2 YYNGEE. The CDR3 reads CASSVVVRGELFF. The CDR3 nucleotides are TGTGCCAGCAGCGTAGTTGTGCGCGGGGAGCTGTTTTTT.

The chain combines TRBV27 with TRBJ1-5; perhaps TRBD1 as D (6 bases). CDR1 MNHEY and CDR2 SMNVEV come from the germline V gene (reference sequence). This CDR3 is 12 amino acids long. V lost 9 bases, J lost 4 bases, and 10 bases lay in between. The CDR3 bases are TGTGCCAGTGGGACAACAAATCAGCCCCAGCATTTT. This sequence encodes CASGTTNQPQHF.

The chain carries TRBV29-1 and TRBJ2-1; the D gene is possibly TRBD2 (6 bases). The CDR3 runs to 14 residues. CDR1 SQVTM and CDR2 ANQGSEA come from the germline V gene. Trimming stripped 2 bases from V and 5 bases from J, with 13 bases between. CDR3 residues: CSVEMGRRDNEQFF. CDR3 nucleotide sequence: TGCAGCGTTGAAATGGGGAGGAGGGACAATGAGCAGTTCTTC.

The CDR3 loop reads CASSQEVSSYNEQFF. The CDR3 DNA reads TGTGCCAGCAGCCAAGAAGTGAGCTCCTACAATGAGCAGTTCTTC. J is TRBJ2-1 and V is TRBV3-1 (or the pseudogene TRBV3-2); no clear D. CDR1 is LGHDT and CDR2 is YNNKEL in the germline V gene (reference sequence). Trimming cost V 0 bases and J 0 bases, with 6 bases left between them. This CDR3 is built from 15 residues.

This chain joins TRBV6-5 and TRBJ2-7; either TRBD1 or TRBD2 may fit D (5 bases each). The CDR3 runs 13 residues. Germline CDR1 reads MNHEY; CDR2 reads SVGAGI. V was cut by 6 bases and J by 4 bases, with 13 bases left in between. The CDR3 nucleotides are TGTGCCAGCAGGTACGAGGGGAAGTACGAGCAGTACTTC. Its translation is CASRYEGKYEQYF.

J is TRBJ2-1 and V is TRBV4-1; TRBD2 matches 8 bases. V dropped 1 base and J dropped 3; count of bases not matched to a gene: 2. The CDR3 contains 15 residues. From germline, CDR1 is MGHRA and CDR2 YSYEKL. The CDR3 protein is CASSQVLAGYNEQFF. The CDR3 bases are TGCGCCAGCAGCCAAGTGCTAGCGGGCTACAATGAGCAGTTCTTC.

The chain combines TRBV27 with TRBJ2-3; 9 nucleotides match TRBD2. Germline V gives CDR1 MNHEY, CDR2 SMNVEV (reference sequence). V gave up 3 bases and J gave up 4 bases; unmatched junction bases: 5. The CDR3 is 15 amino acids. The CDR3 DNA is TGTGCCAGCAGTTTCGGCGGGAGGGCGTCAGATACGCAGTATTTT. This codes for CASSFGGRASDTQYF.

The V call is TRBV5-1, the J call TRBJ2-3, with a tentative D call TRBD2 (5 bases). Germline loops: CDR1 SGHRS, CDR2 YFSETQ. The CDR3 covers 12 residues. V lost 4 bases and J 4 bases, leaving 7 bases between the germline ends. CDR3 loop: CASSPGADTQYF. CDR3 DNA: TGCGCCAGCAGCCCCGGGGCAGATACGCAGTATTTT. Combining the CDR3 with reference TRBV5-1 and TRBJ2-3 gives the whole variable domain KAGVTQTPRYLIKTRGQQVTLSCSPISGHRSVSWYQQTPGQGLQFLFEYFSETQRNKGNFPGRFSGRQFSNSRSEMNVSTLELGDSALYLCASSPGADTQYFGPGTRLTVL.

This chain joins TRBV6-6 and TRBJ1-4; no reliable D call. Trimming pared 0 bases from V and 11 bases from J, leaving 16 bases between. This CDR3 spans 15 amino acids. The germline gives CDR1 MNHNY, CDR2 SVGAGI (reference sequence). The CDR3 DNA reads TGTGCCAGCAGTTACTCGAAGGCAGACGGTGGGAAACTGTTTTTT. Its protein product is CASSYSKADGGKLFF.

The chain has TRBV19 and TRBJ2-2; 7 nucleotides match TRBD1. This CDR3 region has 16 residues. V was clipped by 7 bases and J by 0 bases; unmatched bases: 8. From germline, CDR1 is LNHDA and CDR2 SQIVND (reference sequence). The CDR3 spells CASNSPTGPNTGELFF. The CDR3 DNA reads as TGTGCCAGTAATTCACCGACAGGGCCGAACACCGGGGAGCTGTTTTTT.

CDR3: CASSTGGQYGYTF. The CDR3 region has the DNA TGTGCCAGCAGCACAGGGGGACAGTATGGCTACACCTTC. The chain has TRBV7-2 and TRBJ1-2, with 8 bases fitting TRBD1. The CDR3 consists of 13 residues. Trimming cost V 5 bases and J 5 bases; bases outside gene matches: 4. Per germline, CDR1 SGHTA and CDR2 FQGNSA. The variable domain in full, completed from reference TRBV7-2 and TRBJ1-2, reads GAGVSQSPSNKVTEKGKDVELRCDPISGHTALYWYRQSLGQGLEFLIYFQGNSAPDKSGLPSDRFSAERTGGSVSTLTIQRTQQEDSAVYLCASSTGGQYGYTFGSGTRLTVV.

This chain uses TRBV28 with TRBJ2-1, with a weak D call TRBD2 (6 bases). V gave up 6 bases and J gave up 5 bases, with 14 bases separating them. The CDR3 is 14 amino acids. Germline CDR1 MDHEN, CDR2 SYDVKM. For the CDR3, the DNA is TGTGCCAGCAGGTCACTTGGGGGGAACAATGAGCAGTTCTTC. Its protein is CASRSLGGNNEQFF.

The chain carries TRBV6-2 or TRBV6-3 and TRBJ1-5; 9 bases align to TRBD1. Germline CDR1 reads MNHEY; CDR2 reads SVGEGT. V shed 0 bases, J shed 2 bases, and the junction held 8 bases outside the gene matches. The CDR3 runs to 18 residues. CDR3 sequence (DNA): TGTGCCAGCAGTTACTCGGGGACAGGGCCTTTAGGCAATCAGCCCCAGCATTTT. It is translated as CASSYSGTGPLGNQPQHF.

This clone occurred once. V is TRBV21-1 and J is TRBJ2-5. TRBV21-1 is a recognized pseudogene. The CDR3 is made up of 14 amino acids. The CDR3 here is CASSKEGFRETQYF. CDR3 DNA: TGTGCCAGCAGCAAAGAGGGTTTTAGGGAGACCCAGTACTTC.

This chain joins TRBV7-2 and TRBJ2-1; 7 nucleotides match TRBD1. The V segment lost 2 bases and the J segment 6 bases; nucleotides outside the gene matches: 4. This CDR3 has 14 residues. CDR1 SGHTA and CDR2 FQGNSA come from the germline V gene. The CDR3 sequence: CASSLPGQTNEQFF. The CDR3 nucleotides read TGTGCCAGCAGCTTACCGGGACAGACCAATGAGCAGTTCTTC. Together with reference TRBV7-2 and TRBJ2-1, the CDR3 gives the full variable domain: GAGVSQSPSNKVTEKGKDVELRCDPISGHTALYWYRQSLGQGLEFLIYFQGNSAPDKSGLPSDRFSAERTGGSVSTLTIQRTQQEDSAVYLCASSLPGQTNEQFFGPGTRLTVL.

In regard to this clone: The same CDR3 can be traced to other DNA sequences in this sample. The DNA of the CDR3 is TGTGCCAGCAGAAAAGGGGGGAACACTGAAGCTTTCTTT. Its translation: CASRKGGNTEAFF. V and J are TRBV28 and TRBJ1-1; a possible D gene is TRBD1 (6 bases). The germline V gene encodes CDR1 MDHEN and CDR2 SYDVKM. Between the trimmed V and J ends, which lost 6 bases and 1 base, there was a span of 9 bases. The CDR3 sequence is 13 residues long.

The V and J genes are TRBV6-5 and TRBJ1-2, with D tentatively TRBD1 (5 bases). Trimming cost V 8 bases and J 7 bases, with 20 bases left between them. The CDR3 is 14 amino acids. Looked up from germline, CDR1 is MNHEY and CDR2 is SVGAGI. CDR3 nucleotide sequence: TGTGCCAGCGGCCGTAAAGAGCAGGGAAGTGGCTACACCTTC. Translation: CASGRKEQGSGYTF.

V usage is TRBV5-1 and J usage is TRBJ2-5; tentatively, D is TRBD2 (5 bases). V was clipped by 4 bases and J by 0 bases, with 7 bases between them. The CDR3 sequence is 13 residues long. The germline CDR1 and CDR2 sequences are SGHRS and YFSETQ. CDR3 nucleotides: TGCGCCAGCAGCCCCGGGGACCAAGAGACCCAGTACTTC. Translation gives CASSPGDQETQYF.

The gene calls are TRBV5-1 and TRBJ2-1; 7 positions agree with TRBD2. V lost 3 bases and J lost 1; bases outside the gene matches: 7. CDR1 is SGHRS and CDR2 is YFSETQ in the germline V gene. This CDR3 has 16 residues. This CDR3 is CASSSTAGASYNEQFF. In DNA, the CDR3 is TGCGCCAGCAGCTCCACCGCGGGAGCGTCCTACAATGAGCAGTTCTTC.